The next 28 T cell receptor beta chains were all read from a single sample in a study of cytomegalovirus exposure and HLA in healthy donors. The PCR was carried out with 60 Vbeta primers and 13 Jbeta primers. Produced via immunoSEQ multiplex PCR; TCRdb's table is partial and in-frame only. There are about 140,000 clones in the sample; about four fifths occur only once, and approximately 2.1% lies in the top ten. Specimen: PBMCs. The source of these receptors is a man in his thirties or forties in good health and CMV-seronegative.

The CDR3, as DNA: TGTGCCAGCAGTCTGAACCGACAGGGGTATTCACCCCTCCACTTT. It codes for CASSLNRQGYSPLHF. The chain links TRBV27 to TRBJ1-6, with 8 bases matching TRBD1. The CDR3 has 15 residues. Losses at the gene ends were 5 bases for V and 8 bases for J; bases not matched to a gene: 8. Germline CDR1 MNHEY, CDR2 SMNVEV (reference sequence).

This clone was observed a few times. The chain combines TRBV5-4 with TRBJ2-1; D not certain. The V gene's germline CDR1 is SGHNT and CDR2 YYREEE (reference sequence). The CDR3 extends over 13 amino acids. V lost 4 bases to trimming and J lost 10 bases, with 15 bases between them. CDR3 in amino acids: CASSPPANSEQFF. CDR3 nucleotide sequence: TGTGCCAGCAGCCCCCCCGCGAATAGCGAGCAGTTCTTC.

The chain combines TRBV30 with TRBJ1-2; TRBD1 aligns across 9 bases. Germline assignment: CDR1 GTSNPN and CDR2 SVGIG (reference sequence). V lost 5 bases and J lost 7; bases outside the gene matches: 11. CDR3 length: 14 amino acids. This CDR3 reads CAWFNRDREAGYTF. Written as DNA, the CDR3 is TGTGCCTGGTTCAACCGGGACAGGGAGGCTGGCTACACCTTC.

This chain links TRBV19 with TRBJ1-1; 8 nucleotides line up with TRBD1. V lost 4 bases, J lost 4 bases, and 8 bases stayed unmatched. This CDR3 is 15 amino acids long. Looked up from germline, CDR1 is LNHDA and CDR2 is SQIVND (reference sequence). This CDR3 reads CASSTVVTGGTEAFF. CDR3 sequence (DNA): TGTGCCAGTAGTACCGTGGTTACAGGGGGCACTGAAGCTTTCTTT.

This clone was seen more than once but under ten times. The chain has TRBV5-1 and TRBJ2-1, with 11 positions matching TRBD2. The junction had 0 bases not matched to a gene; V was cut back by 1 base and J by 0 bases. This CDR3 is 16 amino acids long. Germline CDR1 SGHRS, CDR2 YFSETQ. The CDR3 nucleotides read TGCGCCAGCAGCTTGACTAGCGGGAGCTCCTACAATGAGCAGTTCTTC. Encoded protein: CASSLTSGSSYNEQFF.

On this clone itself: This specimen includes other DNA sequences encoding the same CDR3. The chain's CDR3 is CASSLRGQGAYEQYF. The CDR3 DNA reads TGTGCCAGCAGTTTGAGGGGACAGGGAGCCTACGAGCAGTACTTC. The chain combines TRBV27 with TRBJ2-7; 9 bases fit TRBD1. Germline V gene sequence: CDR1 MNHEY, CDR2 SMNVEV (reference sequence). The CDR3 spans 15 residues. V trimming: 3 bases; J trimming: 2 bases; junction bases outside the gene matches: 5.

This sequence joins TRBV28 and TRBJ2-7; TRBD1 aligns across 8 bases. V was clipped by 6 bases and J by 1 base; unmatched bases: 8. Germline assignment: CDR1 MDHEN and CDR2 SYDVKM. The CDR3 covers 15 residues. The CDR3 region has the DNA TGTGCCAGCAGGGGGGGACAGGTCAAATCCTACGAGCAGTACTTC. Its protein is CASRGGQVKSYEQYF.

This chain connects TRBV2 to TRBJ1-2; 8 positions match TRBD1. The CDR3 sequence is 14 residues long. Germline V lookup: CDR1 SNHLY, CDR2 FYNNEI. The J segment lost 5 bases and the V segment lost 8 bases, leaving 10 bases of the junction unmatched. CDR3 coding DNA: TGTGCCAGCCGGCCGCCCACAGGGGGGTATGGCTACACCTTC. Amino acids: CASRPPTGGYGYTF. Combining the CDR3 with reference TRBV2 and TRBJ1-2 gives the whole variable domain EPEVTQTPSHQVTQMGQEVILRCVPISNHLYFYWYRQILGQKVEFLVSFYNNEISEKSEIFDDQFSVERPDGSNFTLKIRSTKLEDSAMYFCASRPPTGGYGYTFGSGTRLTVV.

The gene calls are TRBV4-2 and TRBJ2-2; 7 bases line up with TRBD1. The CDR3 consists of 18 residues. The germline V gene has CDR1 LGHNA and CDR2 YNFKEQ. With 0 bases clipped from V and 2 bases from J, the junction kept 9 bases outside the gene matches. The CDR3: CASSQELLGTANTGELFF. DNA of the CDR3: TGTGCCAGCAGCCAAGAGCTTTTGGGGACAGCAAACACCGGGGAGCTGTTTTTT.

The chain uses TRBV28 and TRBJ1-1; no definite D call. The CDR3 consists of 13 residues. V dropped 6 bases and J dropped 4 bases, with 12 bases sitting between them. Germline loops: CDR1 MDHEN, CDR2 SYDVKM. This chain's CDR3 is CASRRFLGTEAFF. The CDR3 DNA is TGTGCCAGCAGGCGGTTCCTGGGCACTGAAGCTTTCTTT.

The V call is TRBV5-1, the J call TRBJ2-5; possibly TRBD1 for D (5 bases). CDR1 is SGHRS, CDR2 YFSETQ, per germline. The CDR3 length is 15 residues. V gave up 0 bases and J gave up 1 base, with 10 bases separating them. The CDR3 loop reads CASSLAQGSQETQYF. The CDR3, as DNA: TGCGCCAGCAGCTTGGCGCAGGGAAGCCAAGAGACCCAGTACTTC.

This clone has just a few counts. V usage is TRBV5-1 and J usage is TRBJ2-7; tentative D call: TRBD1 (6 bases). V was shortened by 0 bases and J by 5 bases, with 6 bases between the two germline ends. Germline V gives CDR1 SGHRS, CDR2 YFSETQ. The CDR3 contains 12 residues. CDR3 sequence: CASSLEGDEQYF. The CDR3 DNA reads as TGCGCCAGCAGCTTGGAGGGGGACGAGCAGTACTTC.

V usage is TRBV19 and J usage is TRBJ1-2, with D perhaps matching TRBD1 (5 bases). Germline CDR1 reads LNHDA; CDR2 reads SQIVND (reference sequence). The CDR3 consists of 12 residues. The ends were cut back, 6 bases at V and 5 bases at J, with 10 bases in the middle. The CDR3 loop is CASRETAYGYTF. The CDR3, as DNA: TGTGCCAGTAGGGAGACAGCTTATGGCTACACCTTC. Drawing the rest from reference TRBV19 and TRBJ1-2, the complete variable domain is DGGITQSPKYLFRKEGQNVTLSCEQNLNHDAMYWYRQDPGQGLRLIYYSQIVNDFQKGDIAEGYSVSREKKESFPLTVTSAQKNPTAFYLCASRETAYGYTFGSGTRLTVV.

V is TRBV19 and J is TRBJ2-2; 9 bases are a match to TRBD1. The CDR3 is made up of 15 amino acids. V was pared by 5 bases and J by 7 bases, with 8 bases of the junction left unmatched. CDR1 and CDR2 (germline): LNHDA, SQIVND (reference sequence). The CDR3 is CASSPPGQGDGELFF. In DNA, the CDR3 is TGTGCCAGTAGTCCACCGGGACAGGGTGACGGGGAGCTGTTTTTT.

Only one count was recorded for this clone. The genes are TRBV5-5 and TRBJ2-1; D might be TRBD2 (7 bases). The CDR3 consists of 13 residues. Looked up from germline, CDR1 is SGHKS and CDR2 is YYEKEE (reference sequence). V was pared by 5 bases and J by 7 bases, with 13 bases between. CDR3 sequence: CASRSKGGNEQFF. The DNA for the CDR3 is TGTGCCAGCAGGTCGAAGGGGGGGAATGAGCAGTTCTTC.

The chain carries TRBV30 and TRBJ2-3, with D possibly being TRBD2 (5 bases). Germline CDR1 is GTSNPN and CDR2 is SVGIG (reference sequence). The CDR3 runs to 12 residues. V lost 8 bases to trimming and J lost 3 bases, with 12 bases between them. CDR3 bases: TGTGCCCGGGGATGGGAGACAGATACGCAGTATTTT. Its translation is CARGWETDTQYF. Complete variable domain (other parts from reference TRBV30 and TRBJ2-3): SQTIHQWPATLVQPVGSPLSLECTVEGTSNPNLYWYRQAAGRGLQLLFYSVGIGQISSEVPQNLSASRPQDRQFILSSKKLLLSDSGFYLCARGWETDTQYFGPGTRLTVL.

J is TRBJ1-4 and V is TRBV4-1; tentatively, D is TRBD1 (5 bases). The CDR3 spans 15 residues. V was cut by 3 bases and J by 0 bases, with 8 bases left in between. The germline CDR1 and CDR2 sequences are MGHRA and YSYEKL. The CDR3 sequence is CASSQRQSTNEKLFF. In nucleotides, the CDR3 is TGCGCCAGCAGCCAGAGACAGTCAACTAATGAAAAACTGTTTTTT.

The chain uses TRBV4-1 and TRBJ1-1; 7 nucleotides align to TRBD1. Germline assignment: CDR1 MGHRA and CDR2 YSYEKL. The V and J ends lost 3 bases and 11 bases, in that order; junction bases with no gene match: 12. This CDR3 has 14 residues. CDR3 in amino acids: CASSQEQGWGSAFF. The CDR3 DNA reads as TGCGCCAGCAGCCAGGAACAGGGGTGGGGTAGTGCTTTCTTT.

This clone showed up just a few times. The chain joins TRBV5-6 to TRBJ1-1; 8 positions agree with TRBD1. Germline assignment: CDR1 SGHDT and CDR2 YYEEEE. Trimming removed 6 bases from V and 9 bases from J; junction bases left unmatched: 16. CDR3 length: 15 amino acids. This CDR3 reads CASTRMGQGARKAFF. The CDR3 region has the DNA TGTGCCAGCACCCGGATGGGGCAGGGGGCGCGGAAAGCTTTCTTT.

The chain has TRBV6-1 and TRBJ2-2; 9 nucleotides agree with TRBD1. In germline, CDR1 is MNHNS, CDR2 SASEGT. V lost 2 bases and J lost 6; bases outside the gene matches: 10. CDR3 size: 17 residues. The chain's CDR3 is CASSERWGQGSPGELFF. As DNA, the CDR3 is TGTGCCAGCAGTGAACGATGGGGACAGGGATCGCCCGGGGAGCTGTTTTTT.

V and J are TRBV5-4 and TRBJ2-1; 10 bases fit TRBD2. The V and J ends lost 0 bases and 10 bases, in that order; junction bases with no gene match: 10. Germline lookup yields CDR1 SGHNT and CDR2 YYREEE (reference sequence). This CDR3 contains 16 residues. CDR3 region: CASSLDLAGATVEQFF. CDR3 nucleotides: TGTGCCAGCAGCTTGGATCTAGCGGGGGCAACAGTGGAGCAGTTCTTC. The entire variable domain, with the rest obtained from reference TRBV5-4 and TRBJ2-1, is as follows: ETGVTQSPTHLIKTRGQQVTLRCSSQSGHNTVSWYQQALGQGPQFIFQYYREEENGRGNFPPRFSGLQFPNYSSELNVNALELDDSALYLCASSLDLAGATVEQFFGPGTRLTVL.

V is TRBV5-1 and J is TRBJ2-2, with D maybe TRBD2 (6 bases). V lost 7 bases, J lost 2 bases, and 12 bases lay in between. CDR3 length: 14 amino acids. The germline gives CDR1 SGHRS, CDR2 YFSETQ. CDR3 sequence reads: CASRGRSNTGELFF. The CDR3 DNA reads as TGCGCCAGCCGAGGGAGGAGCAACACCGGGGAGCTGTTTTTT.

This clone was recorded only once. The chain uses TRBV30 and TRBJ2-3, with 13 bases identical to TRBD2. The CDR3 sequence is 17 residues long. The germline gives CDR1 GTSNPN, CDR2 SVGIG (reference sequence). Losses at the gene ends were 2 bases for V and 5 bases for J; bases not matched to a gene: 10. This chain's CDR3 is CAWSRGIRTSGRDTQYF. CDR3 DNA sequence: TGTGCCTGGAGTAGGGGTATTAGGACTAGCGGGAGAGATACGCAGTATTTT.

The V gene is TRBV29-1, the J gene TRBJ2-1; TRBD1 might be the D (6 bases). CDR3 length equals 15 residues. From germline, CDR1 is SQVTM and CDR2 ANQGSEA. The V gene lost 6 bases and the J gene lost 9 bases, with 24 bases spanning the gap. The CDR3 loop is CSVGWGLGPAGEQFF. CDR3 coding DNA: TGCAGCGTCGGGTGGGGGCTGGGGCCTGCTGGTGAGCAGTTCTTC.

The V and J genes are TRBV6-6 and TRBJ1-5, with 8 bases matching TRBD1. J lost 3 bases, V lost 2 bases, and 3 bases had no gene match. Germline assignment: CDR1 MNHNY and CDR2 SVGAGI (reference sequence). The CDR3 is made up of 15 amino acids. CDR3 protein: CASSYDRGFNQPQHF. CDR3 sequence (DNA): TGTGCCAGCAGTTACGACAGGGGTTTCAATCAGCCCCAGCATTTT.

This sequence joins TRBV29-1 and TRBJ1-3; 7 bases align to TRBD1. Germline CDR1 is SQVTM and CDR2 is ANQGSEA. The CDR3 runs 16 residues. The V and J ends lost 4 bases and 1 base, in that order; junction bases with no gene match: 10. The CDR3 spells CSVGIGGGNSGNTIYF. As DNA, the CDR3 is TGCAGCGTTGGTATAGGGGGCGGGAATTCTGGAAACACCATATATTTT.

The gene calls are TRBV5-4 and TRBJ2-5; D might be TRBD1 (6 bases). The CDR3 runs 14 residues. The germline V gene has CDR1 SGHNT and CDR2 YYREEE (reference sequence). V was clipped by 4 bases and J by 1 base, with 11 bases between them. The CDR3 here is CASSVDRFQETQYF. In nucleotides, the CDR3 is TGTGCCAGCAGCGTAGACAGGTTCCAAGAGACCCAGTACTTC.

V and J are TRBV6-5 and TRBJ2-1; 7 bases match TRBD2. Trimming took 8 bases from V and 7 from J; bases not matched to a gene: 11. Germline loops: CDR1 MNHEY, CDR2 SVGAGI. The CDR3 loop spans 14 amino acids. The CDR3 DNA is TGTGCCAGCCAAGCAGGCGGGAGTCGGAATGAGCAGTTCTTC. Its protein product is CASQAGGSRNEQFF.